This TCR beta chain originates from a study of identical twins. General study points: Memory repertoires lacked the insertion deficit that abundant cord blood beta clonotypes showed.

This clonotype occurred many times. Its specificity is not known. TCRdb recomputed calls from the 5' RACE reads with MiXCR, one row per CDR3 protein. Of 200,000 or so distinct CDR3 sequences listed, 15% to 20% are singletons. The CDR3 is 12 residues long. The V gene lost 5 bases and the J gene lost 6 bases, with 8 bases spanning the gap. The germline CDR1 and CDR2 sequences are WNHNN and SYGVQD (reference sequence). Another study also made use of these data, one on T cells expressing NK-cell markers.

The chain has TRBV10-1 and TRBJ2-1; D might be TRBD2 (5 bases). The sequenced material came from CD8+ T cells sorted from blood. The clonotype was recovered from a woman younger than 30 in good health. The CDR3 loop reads CASSTSSNEQFF. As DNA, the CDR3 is TGCGCCAGCAGTACTAGTTCCAATGAGCAGTTCTTC.